This record looks at one T cell receptor (beta chain) sequence and its context. Germline V gene sequence: CDR1 SGHDN, CDR2 FVKESK. V gave up 1 base and J gave up 2 bases, with 12 bases separating them. The CDR3 is 15 amino acids. This specimen comes from a study of cytomegalovirus exposure and HLA in healthy donors. For the study at large: Unique TCR beta sequences numbering approximately 120 million came from about 179 million T cells in an earlier analysis.

Use of 60 Vbeta and 13 Jbeta primers characterized the PCR. Measured with immunoSEQ multiplex PCR; TCRdb has only the in-frame clones, and not every one. The sample has around 300,000 clones; approximately 84% are singletons. J is TRBJ2-7 and V is TRBV14, with D possibly TRBD1 on 6 matching bases. The material sequenced was PBMCs. The clonotype was recovered from a woman between 40 and 55 years old in good health and CMV-seropositive. CDR3 sequence: CASSQGTGFTYEQYF. The CDR3 nucleotides are TGTGCCAGCAGCCAAGGCACAGGGTTTACCTACGAGCAGTACTTC.